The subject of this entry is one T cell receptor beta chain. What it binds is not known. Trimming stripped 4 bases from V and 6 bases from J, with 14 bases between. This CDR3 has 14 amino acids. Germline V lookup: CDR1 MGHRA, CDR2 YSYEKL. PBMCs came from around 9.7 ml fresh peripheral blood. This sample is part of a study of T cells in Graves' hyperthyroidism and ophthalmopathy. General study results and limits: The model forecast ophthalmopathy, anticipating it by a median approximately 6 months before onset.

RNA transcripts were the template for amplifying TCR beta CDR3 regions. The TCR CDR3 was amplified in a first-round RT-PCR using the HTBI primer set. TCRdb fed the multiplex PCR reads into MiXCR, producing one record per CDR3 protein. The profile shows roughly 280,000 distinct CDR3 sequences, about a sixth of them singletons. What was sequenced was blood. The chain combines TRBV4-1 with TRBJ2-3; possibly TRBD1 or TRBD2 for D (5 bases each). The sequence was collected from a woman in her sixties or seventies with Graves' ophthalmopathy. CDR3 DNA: TGCGCCAGCAGCCCCGGGACCTTTCGGGATACGCAGTATTTT. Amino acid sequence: CASSPGTFRDTQYF.